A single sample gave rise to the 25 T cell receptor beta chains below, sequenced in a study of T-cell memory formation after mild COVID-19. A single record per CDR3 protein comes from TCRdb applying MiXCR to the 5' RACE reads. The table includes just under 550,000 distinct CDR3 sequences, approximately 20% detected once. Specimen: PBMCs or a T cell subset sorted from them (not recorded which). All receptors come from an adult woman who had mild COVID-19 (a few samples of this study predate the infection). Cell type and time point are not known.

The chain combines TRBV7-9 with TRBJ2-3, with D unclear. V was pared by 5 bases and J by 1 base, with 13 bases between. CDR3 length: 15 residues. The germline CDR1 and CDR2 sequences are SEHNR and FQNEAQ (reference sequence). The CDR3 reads CASSTQDYRTDTQYF. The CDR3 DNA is TGTGCCAGCAGCACGCAGGATTATCGCACAGATACGCAGTATTTT.

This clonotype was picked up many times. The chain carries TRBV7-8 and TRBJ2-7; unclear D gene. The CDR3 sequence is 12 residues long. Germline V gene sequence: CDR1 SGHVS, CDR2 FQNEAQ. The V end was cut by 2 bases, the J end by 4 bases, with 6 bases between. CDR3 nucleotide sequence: TGTGCCAGCAGCTTATGGGGATACGAGCAGTACTTC. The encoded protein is CASSLWGYEQYF.

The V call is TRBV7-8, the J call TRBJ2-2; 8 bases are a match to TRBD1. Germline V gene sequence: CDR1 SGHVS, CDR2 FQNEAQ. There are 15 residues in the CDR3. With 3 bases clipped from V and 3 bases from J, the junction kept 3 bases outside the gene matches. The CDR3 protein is CASSLTGAHTGELFF. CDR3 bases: TGTGCCAGCAGCTTGACAGGGGCGCACACCGGGGAGCTGTTTTTT.

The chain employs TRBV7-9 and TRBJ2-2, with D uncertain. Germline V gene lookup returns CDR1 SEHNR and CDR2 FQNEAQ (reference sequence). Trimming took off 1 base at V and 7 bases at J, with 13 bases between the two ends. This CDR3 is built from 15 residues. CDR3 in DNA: TGTGCCAGCAGCTTAGTGTTGGGCCAGGACGGGGAGCTGTTTTTT. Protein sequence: CASSLVLGQDGELFF.

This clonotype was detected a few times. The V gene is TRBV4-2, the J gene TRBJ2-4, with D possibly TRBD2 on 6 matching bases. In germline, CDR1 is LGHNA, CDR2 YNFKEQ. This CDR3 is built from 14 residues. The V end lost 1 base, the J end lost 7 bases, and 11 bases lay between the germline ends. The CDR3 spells CASSQAGDRNIQYF. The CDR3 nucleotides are TGTGCCAGCAGCCAAGCGGGAGATCGGAACATTCAGTACTTC.

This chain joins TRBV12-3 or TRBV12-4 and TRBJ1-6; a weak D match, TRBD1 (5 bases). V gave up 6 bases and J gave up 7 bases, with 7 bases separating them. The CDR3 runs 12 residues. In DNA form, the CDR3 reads TGTGCCAGCAGACACAGGAATTCACCCCTCCACTTT. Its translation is CASRHRNSPLHF.

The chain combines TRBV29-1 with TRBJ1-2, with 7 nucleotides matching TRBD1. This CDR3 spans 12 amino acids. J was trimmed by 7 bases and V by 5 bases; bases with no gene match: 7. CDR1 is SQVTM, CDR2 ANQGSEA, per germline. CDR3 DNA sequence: TGCAGCGTTCTCCGACAGGGTTCTGGCTACACCTTC. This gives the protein CSVLRQGSGYTF.

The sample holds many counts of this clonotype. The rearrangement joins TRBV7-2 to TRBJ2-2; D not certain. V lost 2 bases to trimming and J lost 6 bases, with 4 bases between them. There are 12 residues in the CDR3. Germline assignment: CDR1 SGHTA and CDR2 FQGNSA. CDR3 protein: CASSLTAGELFF. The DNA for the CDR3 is TGTGCCAGCAGCTTAACAGCCGGGGAGCTGTTTTTT.

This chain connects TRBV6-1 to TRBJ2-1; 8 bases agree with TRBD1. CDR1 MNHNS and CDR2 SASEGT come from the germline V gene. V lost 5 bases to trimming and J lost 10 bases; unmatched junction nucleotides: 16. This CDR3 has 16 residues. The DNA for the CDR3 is TGTGCCAGCAGTCTCCCGCGGGACAGGTCGTCGTTGGAGCAGTTCTTC. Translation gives CASSLPRDRSSLEQFF.

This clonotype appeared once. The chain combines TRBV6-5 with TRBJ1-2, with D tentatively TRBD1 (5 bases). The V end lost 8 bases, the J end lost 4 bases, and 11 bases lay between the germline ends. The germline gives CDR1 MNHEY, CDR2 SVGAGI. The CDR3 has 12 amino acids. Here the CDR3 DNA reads TGTGCCAGCGGAGGGACTGGCTATGGCTACACCTTC. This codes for CASGGTGYGYTF.

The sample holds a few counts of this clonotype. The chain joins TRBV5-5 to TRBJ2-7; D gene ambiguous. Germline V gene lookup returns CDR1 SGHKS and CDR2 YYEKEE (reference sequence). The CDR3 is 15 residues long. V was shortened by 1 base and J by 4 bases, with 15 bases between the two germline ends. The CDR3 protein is CASSLRPQDLYEQYF. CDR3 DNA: TGTGCCAGCAGCTTGAGGCCACAAGACTTGTACGAGCAGTACTTC.

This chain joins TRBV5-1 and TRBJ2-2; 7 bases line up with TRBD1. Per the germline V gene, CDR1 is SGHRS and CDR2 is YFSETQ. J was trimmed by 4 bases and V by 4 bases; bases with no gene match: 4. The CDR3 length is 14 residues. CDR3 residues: CASSVTGATGELFF. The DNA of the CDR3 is TGCGCCAGCAGCGTAACAGGGGCCACCGGGGAGCTGTTTTTT.

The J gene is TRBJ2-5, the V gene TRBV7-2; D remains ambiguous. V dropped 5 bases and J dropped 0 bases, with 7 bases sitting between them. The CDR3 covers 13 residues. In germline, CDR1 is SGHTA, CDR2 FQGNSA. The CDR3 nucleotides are TGTGCCAGCAGCCAGAGGTACCAAGAGACCCAGTACTTC. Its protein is CASSQRYQETQYF. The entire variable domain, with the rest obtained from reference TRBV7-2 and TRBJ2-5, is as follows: GAGVSQSPSNKVTEKGKDVELRCDPISGHTALYWYRQSLGQGLEFLIYFQGNSAPDKSGLPSDRFSAERTGGSVSTLTIQRTQQEDSAVYLCASSQRYQETQYFGPGTRLLVL.

The CDR3 protein is CASSQDGGDDEQYF. The CDR3 DNA sequence: TGCGCCAGCAGCCAAGATGGGGGCGACGACGAGCAGTACTTC. V is TRBV4-1 and J is TRBJ2-7; tentatively, D is TRBD1 (6 bases). Trimming removed 0 bases at V and 5 bases at J, with 11 bases between. This CDR3 spans 14 amino acids. Germline V CDR1 and CDR2: MGHRA, YSYEKL.

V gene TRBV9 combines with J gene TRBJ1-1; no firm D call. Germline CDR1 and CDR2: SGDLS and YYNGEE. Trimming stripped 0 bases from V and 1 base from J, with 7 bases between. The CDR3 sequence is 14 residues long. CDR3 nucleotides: TGTGCCAGCAGCGTAGGTCCTGAGAACACTGAAGCTTTCTTT. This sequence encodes CASSVGPENTEAFF.

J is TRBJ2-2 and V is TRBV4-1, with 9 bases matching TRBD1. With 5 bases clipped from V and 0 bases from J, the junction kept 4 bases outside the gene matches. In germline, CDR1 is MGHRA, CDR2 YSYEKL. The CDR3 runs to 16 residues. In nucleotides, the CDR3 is TGCGCCAGCAGCTCGACAGGGGGGGCGAACACCGGGGAGCTGTTTTTT. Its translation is CASSSTGGANTGELFF.

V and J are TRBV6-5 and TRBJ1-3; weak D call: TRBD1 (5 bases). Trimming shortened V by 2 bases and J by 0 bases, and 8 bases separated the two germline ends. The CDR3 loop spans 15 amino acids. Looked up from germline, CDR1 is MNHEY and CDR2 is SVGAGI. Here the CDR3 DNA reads TGTGCCAGCAGTTACGAAGGGACCTCTGGAAACACCATATATTTT. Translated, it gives CASSYEGTSGNTIYF.

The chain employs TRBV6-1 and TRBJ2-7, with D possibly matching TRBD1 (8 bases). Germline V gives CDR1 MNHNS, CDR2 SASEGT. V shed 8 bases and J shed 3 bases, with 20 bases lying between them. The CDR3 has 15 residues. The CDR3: CASRPREGQVYEQYF. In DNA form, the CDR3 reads TGTGCCAGCCGCCCAAGGGAGGGACAGGTCTACGAGCAGTACTTC.

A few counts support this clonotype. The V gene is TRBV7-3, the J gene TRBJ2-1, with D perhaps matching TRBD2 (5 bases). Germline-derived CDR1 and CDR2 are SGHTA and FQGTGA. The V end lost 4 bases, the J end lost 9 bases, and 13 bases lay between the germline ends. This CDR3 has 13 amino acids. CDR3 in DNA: TGTGCCAGCAGCTCTCTTAGCGACACTGAGCAGTTCTTC. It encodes CASSSLSDTEQFF. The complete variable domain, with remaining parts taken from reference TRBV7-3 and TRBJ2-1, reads GAGVSQTPSNKVTEKGKYVELRCDPISGHTALYWYRQSLGQGPEFLIYFQGTGAADDSGLPNDRFFAVRPEGSVSTLKIQRTERGDSAVYLCASSSLSDTEQFFGPGTRLTVL.

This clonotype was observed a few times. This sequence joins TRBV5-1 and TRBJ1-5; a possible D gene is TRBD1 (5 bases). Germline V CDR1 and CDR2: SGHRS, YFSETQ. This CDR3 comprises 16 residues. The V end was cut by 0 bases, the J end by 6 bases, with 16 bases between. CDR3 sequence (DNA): TGCGCCAGCAGCTTGGCCGGCAGGGACGGGAGTCAGCCCCAGCATTTT. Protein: CASSLAGRDGSQPQHF.

DNA of the CDR3: TGCAGTGCTAGAGCGCGGGGGCTTAGCACAGATACGCAGTATTTT. This encodes CSARARGLSTDTQYF. The chain joins TRBV20-1 to TRBJ2-3; D is possibly TRBD2 (7 bases). This CDR3 has 15 amino acids. CDR1 is DFQATT, CDR2 SNEGSKA, per germline (reference sequence). Between the trimmed V and J ends, which lost 1 base and 0 bases, there was a span of 11 bases.

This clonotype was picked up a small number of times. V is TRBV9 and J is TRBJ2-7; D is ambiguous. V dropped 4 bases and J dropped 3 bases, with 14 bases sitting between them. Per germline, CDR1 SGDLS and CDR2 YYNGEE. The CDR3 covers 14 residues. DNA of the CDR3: TGTGCCAGCAGCTCCGATCACGGCGACTACGAGCAGTACTTC. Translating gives CASSSDHGDYEQYF.

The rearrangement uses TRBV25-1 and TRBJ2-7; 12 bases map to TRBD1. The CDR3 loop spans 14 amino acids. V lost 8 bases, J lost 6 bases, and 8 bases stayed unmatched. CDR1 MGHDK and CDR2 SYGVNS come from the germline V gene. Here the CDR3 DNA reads TGTGCCAGCGGGAGGGGACAGGGGGCCTCCGAGCAGTACTTC. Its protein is CASGRGQGASEQYF.

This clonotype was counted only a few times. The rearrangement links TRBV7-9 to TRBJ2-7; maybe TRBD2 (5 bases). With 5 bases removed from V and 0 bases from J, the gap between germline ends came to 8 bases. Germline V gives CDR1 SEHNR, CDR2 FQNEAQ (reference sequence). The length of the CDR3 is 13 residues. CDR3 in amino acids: CASSRAASYEQYF. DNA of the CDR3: TGTGCCAGCAGCCGAGCGGCCTCCTACGAGCAGTACTTC. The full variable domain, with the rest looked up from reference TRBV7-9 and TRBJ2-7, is DTGVSQNPRHKITKRGQNVTFRCDPISEHNRLYWYRQTLGQGPEFLTYFQNEAQLEKSRLLSDRFSAERPKGSFSTLEIQRTEQGDSAMYLCASSRAASYEQYFGPGTRLTVT.

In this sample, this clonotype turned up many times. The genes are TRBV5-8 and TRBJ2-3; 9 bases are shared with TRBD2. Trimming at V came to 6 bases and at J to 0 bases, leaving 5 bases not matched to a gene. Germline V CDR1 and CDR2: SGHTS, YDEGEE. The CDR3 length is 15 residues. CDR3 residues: CASNLAGPSTDTQYF. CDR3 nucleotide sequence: TGTGCCAGCAATCTAGCGGGGCCTAGCACAGATACGCAGTATTTT.